This TCR beta chain was identified in a study of OX40 agonist ivuxolimab in advanced cancers. Study-level background: The treatment was a fully human IgG2 OX40 agonist, ivuxolimab.

Clones were read by immunoSEQ multiplex PCR, and TCRdb kept only the in-frame ones, dropping some. The sample consists of 63,000 or so clones, 85% to 90% of them appearing once. There are 16 residues in the CDR3. CDR1 is MRHNA, CDR2 SNTAGT, per germline. The junction had 10 bases not matched to a gene; V was cut back by 4 bases and J by 4 bases. The sequenced sample was CD4+ or CD8+ T cells sorted from blood, obtained in a trial of the OX40 agonist ivuxolimab. This TCR came from an adult with an advanced solid tumor such as melanoma, head and neck, liver or kidney cancer. This chain uses TRBV6-4 with TRBJ1-1; 9 nucleotides line up with TRBD1. The chain's CDR3 is CASSGPLQGAFTEAFF. Written as DNA, the CDR3 is TGTGCCAGCAGTGGGCCCCTACAGGGGGCGTTCACTGAAGCTTTCTTT.